This entry features one T cell receptor beta chain sequence. Antigen specificity is unknown. This entry belongs to a study of blood T cells in healthy people across ages. Study-level background: Template-switching capture recovered about one barcoded beta molecule per two T cells. Findings of the study overall: Getting older went along with TCR beta diversity per million T cells dropping roughly linearly.

Per sample, extraction of total RNA gave at least 5 micrograms in every case. Alongside a J-beta primer mix, a sample-barcoded 5' primer served in a second PCR lasting 7 to 11 cycles. TCRdb processed the 5' RACE reads anew with MiXCR; each CDR3 protein has one entry. The table records 800,000 to 950,000 distinct CDR3 sequences, about 48% of them present only once. This TCR derives from a young man in good health. Sequences were obtained from blood.

For the CDR3, the DNA is TGCAGCGTCCGGGATTCCGGGGGCGAGCAGTACTTC. Its translation is CSVRDSGGEQYF. This sequence joins TRBV29-1 and TRBJ2-7, with D tentatively TRBD2 (6 bases). CDR3 length: 12 amino acids. Trimming cost V 6 bases and J 6 bases, with 15 bases left between them. The germline V gene has CDR1 SQVTM and CDR2 ANQGSEA.